The next 8 T cell receptor beta chains were all read from a single sample in a study of blood T cell repertoires in COVID-19. The protocol was immunoSEQ multiplex PCR, while the TCRdb copy is restricted to in-frame clones and leaves out a portion. The table has a few hundred thousand clones, around 89% seen once; the top ten hold approximately 1%. Input material: PBMCs or T cells enriched from blood (not recorded which). The receptors originated from a man aged 18-30 years who had recovered from COVID-19.

The chain recombines TRBV5-1 with TRBJ2-1; D may be TRBD1 (6 bases). Deletions cut 4 bases from V and 0 bases from J, with 11 bases between. The germline V gene has CDR1 SGHRS and CDR2 YFSETQ. This CDR3 is built from 15 residues. DNA for the CDR3: TGCGCCAGCAGCCCAGGGGTGAGCTCCTACAATGAGCAGTTCTTC. It specifies CASSPGVSSYNEQFF.

The chain is built from TRBV2 and TRBJ2-5; 11 bases match TRBD2. The CDR3 has 16 residues. Germline trimming cut 6 bases from V and 2 bases from J; bases unmatched to any gene: 8. Germline-derived CDR1 and CDR2 are SNHLY and FYNNEI. The CDR3 sequence is CASSRSWTSGQETQYF. The CDR3 coding sequence is TGTGCCAGCAGCCGGTCTTGGACTAGCGGGCAAGAGACCCAGTACTTC.

This chain uses TRBV6-5 with TRBJ1-1; 9 bases align to TRBD1. The CDR3 is 14 amino acids. Germline V gene sequence: CDR1 MNHEY, CDR2 SVGAGI. With 6 bases clipped from V and 3 bases from J, the junction kept 5 bases outside the gene matches. In DNA, the CDR3 is TGTGCCAGCAGCCTACAGGGGGCTGACACTGAAGCTTTCTTT. Translation gives CASSLQGADTEAFF.

This chain uses TRBV3-1 (or the pseudogene TRBV3-2) with TRBJ2-7, with TRBD1 identical over 8 bases. This CDR3 region has 15 residues. With 0 bases clipped from V and 5 bases from J, the junction kept 6 bases outside the gene matches. Germline CDR1 and CDR2: LGHDT and YNNKEL (reference sequence). DNA for the CDR3: TGTGCCAGCAGCCAAGATAGACAGGGGATCGACGAGCAGTACTTC. It yields the protein CASSQDRQGIDEQYF.

V and J are TRBV19 and TRBJ1-5, with TRBD1 matching 8 bases. Trimming removed 5 bases from V and 6 bases from J; junction bases left unmatched: 3. Looked up from germline, CDR1 is LNHDA and CDR2 is SQIVND (reference sequence). The CDR3 has 13 residues. The CDR3 nucleotides read TGTGCCAGTAGTGGGCAGGGGGCTCAGCCCCAGCATTTT. Residues: CASSGQGAQPQHF.

This clone has only one observation. Other DNA sequences within the sample encode an identical CDR3. The gene calls are TRBV28 and TRBJ2-3; TRBD2 is a possible D gene (6 bases). V was shortened by 2 bases and J by 6 bases, with 6 bases between the two germline ends. CDR3 size: 12 residues. Germline assignment: CDR1 MDHEN and CDR2 SYDVKM. The CDR3 loop reads CASSLTSDTQYF. In DNA form, the CDR3 reads TGTGCCAGCAGTTTAACTAGCGATACGCAGTATTTT.

This chain connects TRBV4-3 to TRBJ2-1; D possibly corresponds to TRBD2 (5 bases). CDR3 length equals 16 residues. From germline, CDR1 is LGHNA and CDR2 YSLEER. Trimming left V 1 base short and J 0 bases short, with 10 bases between. The CDR3 here is CASSQGSGDSYNEQFF. CDR3 sequence (DNA): TGCGCCAGCAGCCAAGGGTCCGGGGACTCCTACAATGAGCAGTTCTTC.

The chain has TRBV5-1 and TRBJ1-1; 7 positions agree with TRBD1. The germline V gene has CDR1 SGHRS and CDR2 YFSETQ. This CDR3 is 14 amino acids long. The trim removed 4 bases at V and 1 base at J, leaving 4 bases unmatched. The CDR3: CASSGGQENTEAFF. CDR3 nucleotide sequence: TGCGCCAGCAGCGGAGGACAGGAGAACACTGAAGCTTTCTTT. Complete variable domain (other parts from reference TRBV5-1 and TRBJ1-1): KAGVTQTPRYLIKTRGQQVTLSCSPISGHRSVSWYQQTPGQGLQFLFEYFSETQRNKGNFPGRFSGRQFSNSRSEMNVSTLELGDSALYLCASSGGQENTEAFFGQGTRLTVV.